The 14 T cell receptor beta chains below were found in one sample sequenced in a study of T-cell reconstitution after alpha-beta-depleted transplantation in children. Unique molecular identifiers were incorporated during preparation of the TCRbeta library. TCRdb independently ran MiXCR on the PCR reads; one entry per CDR3 protein. The sample includes roughly 500,000 distinct CDR3 sequences, roughly 18% of them seen just once. The material sequenced was PBMCs from the stem cell graft donor, taken from the stem cell graft. The source of these receptors is a human donor who donated a stem cell graft to a child with acute lymphoblastic leukemia.

The table lists this clonotype with a few counts. The chain employs TRBV12-3 or TRBV12-4 and TRBJ2-1, with D possibly being TRBD2 (5 bases). The V end lost 3 bases, the J end lost 2 bases, and 8 bases lay between the germline ends. The CDR3 length is 14 residues. CDR3 sequence reads: CASSFGEPYNEQFF. The CDR3 region has the DNA TGTGCCAGCAGTTTCGGGGAGCCCTACAATGAGCAGTTCTTC.

This chain joins TRBV12-3 or TRBV12-4 and TRBJ1-2; tentatively, D is TRBD1 (6 bases). The CDR3 loop spans 13 amino acids. V was cut by 5 bases and J by 10 bases, with 17 bases left in between. The CDR3 here is CASSHPTGWHYTF. The DNA for the CDR3 is TGTGCCAGCAGTCACCCAACAGGGTGGCACTACACCTTC.

This clonotype was found a few times. The CDR3 sequence: CSAREPGQAMANYGYTF. The CDR3 nucleotides are TGCAGCGCTCGTGAACCGGGACAGGCGATGGCTAACTATGGCTACACCTTC. The chain is built from TRBV29-1 and TRBJ1-2, with 8 bases fitting TRBD1. V was clipped by 7 bases and J by 0 bases; unmatched bases: 16. This CDR3 is built from 17 residues. Germline V gene sequence: CDR1 SQVTM, CDR2 ANQGSEA.

The chain recombines TRBV4-2 with TRBJ2-7, with a possible D match to TRBD2 (5 bases). Germline CDR1 LGHNA, CDR2 YNFKEQ. The CDR3 has 13 residues. Trimming shortened V by 0 bases and J by 7 bases, and 10 bases separated the two germline ends. This CDR3 reads CASSQDFGEEQYF. The CDR3 nucleotides are TGTGCCAGCAGCCAAGATTTCGGGGAGGAGCAGTACTTC.

A few counts support this clonotype. The V call is TRBV5-1, the J call TRBJ1-2; 7 bases line up with TRBD1. V lost 0 bases, J lost 2 bases, and 4 bases stayed unmatched. CDR3 length: 15 amino acids. CDR1 SGHRS and CDR2 YFSETQ come from the germline V gene. CDR3 region: CASSLAGGVNYGYTF. The CDR3 region has the DNA TGCGCCAGCAGCTTGGCAGGGGGAGTAAACTATGGCTACACCTTC.

This clonotype was counted between two and nine times. J is TRBJ1-1 and V is TRBV12-3 or TRBV12-4, with D possibly matching TRBD1 (6 bases). The CDR3 is made up of 14 amino acids. V shed 5 bases and J shed 4 bases, with 14 bases lying between them. The CDR3 here is CASSEDSRVTEAFF. CDR3 sequence (DNA): TGTGCCAGCAGTGAGGACAGCCGGGTCACTGAAGCTTTCTTT.

This clonotype was observed a few times. The genes are TRBV13 and TRBJ2-1; weak D call: TRBD2 (5 bases). Germline values: CDR1 PRHDT, CDR2 FYEKMQ (reference sequence). The CDR3 is 14 amino acids. V was clipped by 0 bases and J by 8 bases, with 11 bases between them. CDR3 nucleotide sequence: TGTGCCAGCAGCTTAGGCCGGGGTCACTATGAGCAGTTCTTC. This translates into CASSLGRGHYEQFF.

Here the CDR3 reads CASSGGGGNTEAFF. The CDR3 DNA sequence: TGTGCCAGCAGCGGGGGAGGGGGGAACACTGAAGCTTTCTTT. The chain links TRBV12-3 or TRBV12-4 to TRBJ1-1, with TRBD1 as a possible D gene (6 bases). This CDR3 has 14 residues. V was trimmed by 6 bases and J by 1 base, leaving 12 bases between them.

This clonotype was counted between two and nine times. The chain is built from TRBV4-1 and TRBJ1-4; TRBD1 matches at 11 bases. This CDR3 contains 16 residues. Germline CDR1 reads MGHRA; CDR2 reads YSYEKL. The J segment lost 6 bases and the V segment lost 2 bases, leaving 5 bases of the junction unmatched. The CDR3 DNA follows: TGCGCCAGCAGCCAACTCAGGGACAGGGGGTATGAAAAACTGTTTTTT. This sequence encodes CASSQLRDRGYEKLFF.

This clonotype was observed a few times. This chain uses TRBV12-3 or TRBV12-4 with TRBJ1-4; D perhaps matches TRBD1 (5 bases). This CDR3 contains 15 residues. V shed 6 bases and J shed 4 bases, with 15 bases lying between them. CDR3 amino acids: CASSRRDQNNEKLFF. As DNA, the CDR3 is TGTGCCAGCAGCCGCAGGGACCAGAATAATGAAAAACTGTTTTTT.

The V gene is TRBV7-8, the J gene TRBJ2-1; 11 bases agree with TRBD2. Germline-derived CDR1 and CDR2 are SGHVS and FQNEAQ. V shed 1 base, J shed 7 bases, and the junction held 9 bases outside the gene matches. This CDR3 is built from 17 residues. The CDR3 protein is CASSLGSSLAGGNEQFF. The CDR3, as DNA: TGTGCCAGCAGCTTAGGGTCTAGTCTAGCGGGAGGAAATGAGCAGTTCTTC. Filled out from reference TRBV7-8 and TRBJ2-1, the complete variable domain reads GAGVSQSPRYKVAKRGQDVALRCDPISGHVSLFWYQQALGQGPEFLTYFQNEAQLDKSGLPSDRFFAERPEGSVSTLKIQRTQQEDSAVYLCASSLGSSLAGGNEQFFGPGTRLTVL.

The V call is TRBV20-1, the J call TRBJ2-5, with 11 bases that match TRBD2. Germline V gene sequence: CDR1 DFQATT, CDR2 SNEGSKA (reference sequence). CDR3 size: 13 residues. The DNA for the CDR3 is TGCTCCTTAGCGGGAGGGCTCTGGGAGACCCAGTACTTC. Its protein product is CSLAGGLWETQYF.

This clonotype appeared a few times. The J gene is TRBJ1-5, the V gene TRBV12-3 or TRBV12-4; D uncertain. The CDR3 covers 17 residues. V was shortened by 0 bases and J by 3 bases, with 15 bases between the two germline ends. The CDR3 reads CASSLALLGSDNQPQHF. For the CDR3, the DNA is TGTGCCAGCAGTTTAGCGCTGTTAGGGTCGGACAATCAGCCCCAGCATTTT.

The chain joins TRBV29-1 to TRBJ2-1; 8 nucleotides match TRBD1. The V segment lost 7 bases and the J segment 8 bases; nucleotides outside the gene matches: 7. The CDR3 loop spans 12 amino acids. Germline V gene lookup returns CDR1 SQVTM and CDR2 ANQGSEA. The DNA of the CDR3 is TGCAGCGCCCGACAGGGGACCGATGAGCAGTTCTTC. This gives the protein CSARQGTDEQFF.